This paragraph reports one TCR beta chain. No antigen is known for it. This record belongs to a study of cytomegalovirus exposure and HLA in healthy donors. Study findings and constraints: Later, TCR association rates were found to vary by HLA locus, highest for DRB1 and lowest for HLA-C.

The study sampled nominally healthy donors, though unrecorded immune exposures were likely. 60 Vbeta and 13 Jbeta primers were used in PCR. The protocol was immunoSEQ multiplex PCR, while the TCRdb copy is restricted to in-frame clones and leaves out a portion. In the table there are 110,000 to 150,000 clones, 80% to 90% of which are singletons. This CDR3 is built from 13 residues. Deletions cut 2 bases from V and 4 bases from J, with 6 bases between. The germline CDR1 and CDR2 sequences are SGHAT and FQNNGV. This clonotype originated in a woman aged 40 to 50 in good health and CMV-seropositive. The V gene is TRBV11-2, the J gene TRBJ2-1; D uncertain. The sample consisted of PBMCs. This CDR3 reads CASSLYRYNEQFF. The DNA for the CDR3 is TGTGCCAGCAGCTTATATCGGTACAATGAGCAGTTCTTC.